What follows is one T cell receptor beta chain and its context. Trimming removed 6 bases from V and 0 bases from J; junction bases left unmatched: 2. The V gene's germline CDR1 is LNHDA and CDR2 SQIVND (reference sequence). The CDR3 has 14 amino acids. Only in-frame clones appear in the TCRdb table, and some are missing; sequencing was by immunoSEQ multiplex PCR. In the table there are 700,000 or so clones, approximately 83% of which are singletons. The data originate from a study of shared T cell receptors in the human thymus. This sample also appeared in a second study, on human thymus T cells. As that study records: Thymic repertoires of unrelated individuals were reported in related research to overlap highly.

This sequence was found in a girl less than two years old with a congenital heart defect. The gene calls are TRBV19 and TRBJ1-3; 7 bases line up with TRBD1. Material: thymocytes. CDR3 DNA: TGTGCCAGTAGCCAGGGGGACTCTGGAAACACCATATATTTT. Protein: CASSQGDSGNTIYF.